Listed below are T cell receptor beta chains from one sample, sequenced in a study of T cells in Graves' hyperthyroidism and ophthalmopathy. One entry per CDR3 protein, called by TCRdb with MiXCR from the multiplex PCR reads. The table has 240,000 or so distinct CDR3 sequences, less than 20% seen once. Sequenced: blood. These receptors were collected from a woman aged 18-35 years with Graves' ophthalmopathy. CDR3s include the opening cysteine and the closing phenylalanine or tryptophan. A D gene is named only where the DNA matches it firmly. Rows give clone size only sometimes, using once, few, many, or a class for an expanded clone.

>many|TRBV7-9|-|TRBJ2-2
CASSGRSGENTGELFF
TGTGCCAGCAGCGGAAGAAGCGGAGAGAACACCGGGGAGCTGTTTTTT
>-|TRBV25-1|-|TRBJ1-2
CASSEFSYGYTF
TGTGCCAGCAGTGAATTCTCTTATGGCTACACCTTC
>many|TRBV7-9|-|TRBJ2-1
CASSPGRTYNEQFF
TGTGCCAGCAGTCCGGGACGGACCTACAATGAGCAGTTCTTC
>-|TRBV5-4|-|TRBJ2-7
CASSFGAQVRYEQYF
TGTGCCAGCAGCTTTGGGGCGCAGGTTCGTTACGAGCAGTACTTC
>many|TRBV12-3/TRBV12-4|-|TRBJ2-5
CASSTVGGETQYF
TGTGCCAGCAGTACCGTTGGCGGCGAGACCCAGTACTTC
>-|TRBV6-1|TRBD1|TRBJ1-5
CASSEEEGTGAAQHF
TGTGCCAGCAGTGAAGAGGAGGGGACAGGGGCCGCCCAGCATTTT
>many|TRBV10-2|-|TRBJ2-2
CASSDTGELFF
TGCGCCAGCAGCGACACCGGGGAGCTGTTTTTT
>many|TRBV5-5|TRBD1|TRBJ1-3
CASSSQGHQRFSGNTIYF
TGTGCCAGCAGCTCACAGGGGCATCAACGCTTCTCTGGAAACACCATATATTTT
>many|TRBV11-2|TRBD2|TRBJ2-3
CASSLLAGASTDTQYF
TGTGCCAGCAGCCTGCTAGCGGGGGCAAGCACAGATACGCAGTATTTT
>many|TRBV10-2|TRBD1|TRBJ1-1
CASSEPGQGGTEAFF
TGCGCCAGCAGTGAGCCAGGACAGGGGGGGACTGAAGCTTTCTTT
>once|TRBV29-1|TRBD2|TRBJ2-1
CSVCLIGTSPAYNEQFF
TGCAGCGTCTGTTTGATCGGGACTAGCCCCGCCTACAATGAGCAGTTCTTC
>-|TRBV30|-|TRBJ1-1
CAWSGVGGAGDTEAFF
TGTGCCTGGAGTGGTGTCGGGGGGGCGGGGGACACTGAAGCTTTCTTT
>-|TRBV3-1|-|TRBJ1-1
CASSQVAGGNTEAFF
TGTGCCAGCAGCCAAGTAGCGGGCGGGAACACTGAAGCTTTCTTT
>many|TRBV27|-|TRBJ2-3
CASRYLGSSSTDTQYF
TGTGCCAGCCGTTACCTGGGGTCTTCTAGCACAGATACGCAGTATTTT
>few|TRBV19|-|TRBJ1-1
CASSIYGVEAFF
TGTGCCAGTAGTATTTACGGGGTTGAAGCTTTCTTT
>many|TRBV7-6|-|TRBJ2-7
CASSSESGISYEQYF
TGTGCCAGCAGCTCTGAGTCGGGGATCTCCTACGAGCAGTACTTC
>many|TRBV28|TRBD2|TRBJ2-7
CASSWGLAGGRWVSEQYF
TGTGCCAGCAGCTGGGGACTAGCGGGAGGTCGTTGGGTAAGCGAGCAGTACTTC
>many|TRBV9|TRBD2|TRBJ2-3
CASSLRLAGGTDTQYF
TGTGCCAGCAGCCTCAGACTAGCGGGGGGCACAGATACGCAGTATTTT